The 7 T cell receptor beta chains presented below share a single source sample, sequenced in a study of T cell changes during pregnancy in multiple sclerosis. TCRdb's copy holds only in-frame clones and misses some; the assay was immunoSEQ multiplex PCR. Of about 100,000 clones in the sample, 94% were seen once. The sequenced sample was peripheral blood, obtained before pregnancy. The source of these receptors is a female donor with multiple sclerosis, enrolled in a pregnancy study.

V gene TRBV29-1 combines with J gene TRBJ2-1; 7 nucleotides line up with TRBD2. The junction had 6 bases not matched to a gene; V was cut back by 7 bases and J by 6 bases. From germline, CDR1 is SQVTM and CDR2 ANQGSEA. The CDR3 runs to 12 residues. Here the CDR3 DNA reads TGCAGCGGGCGGGAGCGCCTCAATGAGCAGTTCTTC. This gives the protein CSGRERLNEQFF.

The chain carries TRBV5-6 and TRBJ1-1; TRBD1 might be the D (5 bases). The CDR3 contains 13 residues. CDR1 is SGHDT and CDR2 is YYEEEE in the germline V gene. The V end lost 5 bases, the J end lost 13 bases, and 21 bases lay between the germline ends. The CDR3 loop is CASSSRALPSGFF. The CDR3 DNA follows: TGTGCCAGCAGTTCCAGGGCCCTACCCAGTGGTTTCTTT.

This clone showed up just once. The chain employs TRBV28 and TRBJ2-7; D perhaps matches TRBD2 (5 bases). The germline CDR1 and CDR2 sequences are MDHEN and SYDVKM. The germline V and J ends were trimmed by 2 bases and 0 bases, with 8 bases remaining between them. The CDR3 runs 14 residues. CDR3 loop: CASSLSGLSYEQYF. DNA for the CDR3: TGTGCCAGCAGTTTAAGTGGACTCTCCTACGAGCAGTACTTC.

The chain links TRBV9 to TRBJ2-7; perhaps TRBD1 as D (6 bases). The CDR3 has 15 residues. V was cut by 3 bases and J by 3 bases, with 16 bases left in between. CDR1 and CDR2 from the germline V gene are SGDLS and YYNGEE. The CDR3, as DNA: TGTGCCAGCAGCGCCCCGCAGGGGCCCTACTACGAGCAGTACTTC. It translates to CASSAPQGPYYEQYF. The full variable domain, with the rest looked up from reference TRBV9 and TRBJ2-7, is DSGVTQTPKHLITATGQRVTLRCSPRSGDLSVYWYQQSLDQGLQFLIQYYNGEERAKGNILERFSAQQFPDLHSELNLSSLELGDSALYFCASSAPQGPYYEQYFGPGTRLTVT.

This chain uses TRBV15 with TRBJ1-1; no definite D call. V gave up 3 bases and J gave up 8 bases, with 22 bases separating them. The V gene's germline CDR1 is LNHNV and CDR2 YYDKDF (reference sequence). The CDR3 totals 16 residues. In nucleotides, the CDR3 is TGTGCCACCAGCAGGCCTACTTTAGGGAGGGATCTGGAAGCTTTCTTT. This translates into CATSRPTLGRDLEAFF.

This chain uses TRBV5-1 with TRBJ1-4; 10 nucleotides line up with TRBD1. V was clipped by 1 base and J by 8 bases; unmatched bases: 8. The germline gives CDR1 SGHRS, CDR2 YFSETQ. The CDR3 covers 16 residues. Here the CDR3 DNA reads TGCGCCAGCAGCTTGTCCGCGGGACAGGGGAAGGAAAAACTGTTTTTT. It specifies CASSLSAGQGKEKLFF.

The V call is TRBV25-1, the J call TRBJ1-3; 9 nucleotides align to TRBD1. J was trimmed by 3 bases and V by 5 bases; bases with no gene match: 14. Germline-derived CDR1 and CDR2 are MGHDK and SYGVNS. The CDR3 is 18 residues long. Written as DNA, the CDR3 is TGTGCCAGCAGTACCTCGACCGCCGGGACAGGGTTTGGAAACACCATATATTTT. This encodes CASSTSTAGTGFGNTIYF.